The clone carrying this T cell receptor beta chain was seen at least ten times. Its antigen is not known. This CDR3 is built from 14 residues. CDR1 SQVTM and CDR2 ANQGSEA come from the germline V gene. Trimming took off 7 bases at V and 2 bases at J, with 17 bases between the two ends. Researchers amplified the TCR beta CDR3 regions from RNA transcripts. The HTBI primer set served for first-round RT-PCR of the TCR CDR3. One entry per CDR3 protein results from TCRdb running MiXCR on the multiplex PCR reads. The data show approximately 400,000 distinct CDR3 sequences, 15% to 20% seen once. The sample belongs to a study of T cells in Graves' hyperthyroidism and ophthalmopathy. Study-level points and caveats: Ophthalmopathy was predicted by the model a median of about 6.5 months ahead of onset.

Each diagnosis was grounded in clinical symptoms, serum thyroxine and TRAb, thyroid ultrasound, and orbital computed tomography. This chain connects TRBV29-1 to TRBJ2-5; possibly TRBD1 or TRBD2 for D (5 bases each). The material sequenced was blood. This sequence originates from a woman aged 18-35 years with Graves' hyperthyroidism. The DNA of the CDR3 is TGCAGCGCTTACGGGACGGATCATCAAGAGACCCAGTACTTC. Amino acids: CSAYGTDHQETQYF.